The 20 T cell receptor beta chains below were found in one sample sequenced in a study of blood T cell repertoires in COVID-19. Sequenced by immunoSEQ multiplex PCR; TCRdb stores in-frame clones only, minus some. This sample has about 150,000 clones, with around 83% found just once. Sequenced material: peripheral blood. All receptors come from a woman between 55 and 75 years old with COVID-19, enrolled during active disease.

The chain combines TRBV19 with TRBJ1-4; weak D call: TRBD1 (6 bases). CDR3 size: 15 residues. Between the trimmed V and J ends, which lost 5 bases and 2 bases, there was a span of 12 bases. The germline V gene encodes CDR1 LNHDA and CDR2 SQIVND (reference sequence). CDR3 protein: CASSLYRATNEKLFF. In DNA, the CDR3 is TGTGCCAGTAGTCTGTACAGGGCCACTAATGAAAAACTGTTTTTT. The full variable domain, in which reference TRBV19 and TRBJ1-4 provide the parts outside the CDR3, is DGGITQSPKYLFRKEGQNVTLSCEQNLNHDAMYWYRQDPGQGLRLIYYSQIVNDFQKGDIAEGYSVSREKKESFPLTVTSAQKNPTAFYLCASSLYRATNEKLFFGSGTQLSVL.

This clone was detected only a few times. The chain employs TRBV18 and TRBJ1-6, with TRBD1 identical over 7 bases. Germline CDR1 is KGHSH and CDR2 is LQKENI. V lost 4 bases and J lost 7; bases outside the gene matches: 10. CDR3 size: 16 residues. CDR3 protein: CASSRQGSGTNSPLHF. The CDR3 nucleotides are TGTGCCAGCTCACGACAGGGTAGTGGAACAAATTCACCCCTCCACTTT.

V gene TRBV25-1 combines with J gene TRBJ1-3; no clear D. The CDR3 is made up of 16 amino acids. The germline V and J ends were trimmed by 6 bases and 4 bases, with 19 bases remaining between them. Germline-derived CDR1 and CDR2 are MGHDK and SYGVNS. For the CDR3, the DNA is TGTGCCAGCAGCAGAGACCGAGGACTAAAGGGAAACACCATATATTTT. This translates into CASSRDRGLKGNTIYF.

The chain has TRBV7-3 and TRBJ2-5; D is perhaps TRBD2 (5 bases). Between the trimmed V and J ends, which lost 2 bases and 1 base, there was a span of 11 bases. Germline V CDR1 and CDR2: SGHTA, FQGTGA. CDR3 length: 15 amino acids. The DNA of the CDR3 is TGTGCCAGCAGCTTAGGTTCAGCGGCCCAAGAGACCCAGTACTTC. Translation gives CASSLGSAAQETQYF.

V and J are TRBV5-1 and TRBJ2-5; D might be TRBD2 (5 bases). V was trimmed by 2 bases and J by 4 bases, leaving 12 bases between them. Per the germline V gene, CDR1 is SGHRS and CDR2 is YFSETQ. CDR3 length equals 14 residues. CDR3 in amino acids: CASSLGGDPETQYF. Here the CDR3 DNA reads TGCGCCAGCAGCTTAGGAGGAGACCCAGAGACCCAGTACTTC.

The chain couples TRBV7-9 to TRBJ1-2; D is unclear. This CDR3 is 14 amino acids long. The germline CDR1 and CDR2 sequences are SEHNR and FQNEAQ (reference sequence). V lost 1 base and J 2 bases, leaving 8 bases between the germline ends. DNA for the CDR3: TGTGCCAGCAGCTTAGATCCGGGGAACTATGGCTACACCTTC. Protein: CASSLDPGNYGYTF.

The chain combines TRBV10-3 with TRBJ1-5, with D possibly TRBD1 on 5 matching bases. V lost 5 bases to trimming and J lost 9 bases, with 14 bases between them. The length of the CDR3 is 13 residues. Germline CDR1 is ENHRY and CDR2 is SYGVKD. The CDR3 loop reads CAISTGQNRPQHF. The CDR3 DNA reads TGTGCCATCAGTACCGGACAAAACCGGCCCCAGCATTTT.

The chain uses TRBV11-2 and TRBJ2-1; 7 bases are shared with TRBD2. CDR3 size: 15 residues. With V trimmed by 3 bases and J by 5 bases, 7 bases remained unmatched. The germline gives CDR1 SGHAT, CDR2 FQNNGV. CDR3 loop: CASSFTQGGHNEQFF. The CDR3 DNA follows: TGTGCCAGCAGCTTCACCCAGGGAGGGCACAATGAGCAGTTCTTC.

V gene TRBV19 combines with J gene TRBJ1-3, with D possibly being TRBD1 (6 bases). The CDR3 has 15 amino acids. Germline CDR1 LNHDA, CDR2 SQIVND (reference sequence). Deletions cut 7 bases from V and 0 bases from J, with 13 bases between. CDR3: CASIPDRSSGNTIYF. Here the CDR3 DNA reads TGTGCCAGTATCCCCGACAGGTCCTCTGGAAACACCATATATTTT. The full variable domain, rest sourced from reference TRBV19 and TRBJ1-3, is DGGITQSPKYLFRKEGQNVTLSCEQNLNHDAMYWYRQDPGQGLRLIYYSQIVNDFQKGDIAEGYSVSREKKESFPLTVTSAQKNPTAFYLCASIPDRSSGNTIYFGEGSWLTVV.

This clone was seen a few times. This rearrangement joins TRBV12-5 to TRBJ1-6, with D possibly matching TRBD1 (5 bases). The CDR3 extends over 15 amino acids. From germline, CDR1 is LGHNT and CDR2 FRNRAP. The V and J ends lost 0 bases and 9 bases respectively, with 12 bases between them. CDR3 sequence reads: CASGLVRGETSPLHF. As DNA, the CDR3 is TGTGCTAGTGGTTTGGTAAGGGGTGAAACTTCACCCCTCCACTTT.

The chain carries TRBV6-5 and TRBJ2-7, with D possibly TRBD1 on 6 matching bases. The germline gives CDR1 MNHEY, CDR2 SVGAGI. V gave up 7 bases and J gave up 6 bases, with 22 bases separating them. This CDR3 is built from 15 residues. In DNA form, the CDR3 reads TGTGCCAGCACGTCAAGGGCAGGGGCGTCCGGCGAGCAGTACGTC. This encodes CASTSRAGASGEQYV.

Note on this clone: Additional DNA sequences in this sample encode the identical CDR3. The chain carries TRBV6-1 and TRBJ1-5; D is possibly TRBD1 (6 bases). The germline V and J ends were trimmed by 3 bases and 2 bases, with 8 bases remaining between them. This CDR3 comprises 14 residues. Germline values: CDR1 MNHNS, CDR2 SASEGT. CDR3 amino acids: CASSEAGGNQPQHF. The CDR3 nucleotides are TGTGCCAGCAGTGAGGCAGGGGGCAATCAGCCCCAGCATTTT.

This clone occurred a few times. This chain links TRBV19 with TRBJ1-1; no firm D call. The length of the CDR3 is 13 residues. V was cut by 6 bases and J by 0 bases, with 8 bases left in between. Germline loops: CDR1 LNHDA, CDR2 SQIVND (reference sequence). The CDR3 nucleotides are TGTGCCAGTAGCTACGATTTGAACACTGAAGCTTTCTTT. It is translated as CASSYDLNTEAFF.

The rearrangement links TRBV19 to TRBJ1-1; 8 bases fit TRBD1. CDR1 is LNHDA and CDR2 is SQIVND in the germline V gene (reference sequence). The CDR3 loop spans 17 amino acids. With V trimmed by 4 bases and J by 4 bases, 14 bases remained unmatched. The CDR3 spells CASSTFGTGILGTEAFF. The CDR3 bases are TGTGCCAGTAGTACCTTCGGGACAGGAATACTGGGCACTGAAGCTTTCTTT.

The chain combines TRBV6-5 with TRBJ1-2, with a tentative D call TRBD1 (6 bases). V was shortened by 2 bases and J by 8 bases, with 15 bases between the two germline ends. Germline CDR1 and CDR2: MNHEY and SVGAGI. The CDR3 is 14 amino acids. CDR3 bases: TGTGCCAGCAGTTACGTACAGGGACGATCAGGCTACACCTTC. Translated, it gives CASSYVQGRSGYTF.

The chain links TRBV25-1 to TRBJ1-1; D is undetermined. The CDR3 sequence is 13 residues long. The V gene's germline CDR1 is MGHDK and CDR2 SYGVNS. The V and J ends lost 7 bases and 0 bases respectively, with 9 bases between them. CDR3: CASIAGMNTEAFF. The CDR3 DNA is TGTGCCAGCATTGCGGGGATGAACACTGAAGCTTTCTTT.

The CDR3 reads CASSLSGDEKLFF. CDR3 in DNA: TGCGCCAGCAGCTTGAGCGGTGATGAAAAACTGTTTTTT. This chain uses TRBV5-1 with TRBJ1-4; no firm D call. Trimming removed 1 base at V and 6 bases at J, with 7 bases between. Germline values: CDR1 SGHRS, CDR2 YFSETQ. The CDR3 is 13 residues long.

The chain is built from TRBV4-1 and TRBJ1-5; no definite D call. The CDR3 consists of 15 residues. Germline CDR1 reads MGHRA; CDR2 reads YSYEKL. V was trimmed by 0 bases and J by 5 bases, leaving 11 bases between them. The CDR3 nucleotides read TGCGCCAGCAGCCAAGAGTCGGGGATCCATCAGCCCCAGCATTTT. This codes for CASSQESGIHQPQHF.

The CDR3 nucleotides are TGTGCCAGCAGCGGTACCGGGACAAGGAACACTGAAGCTTTCTTT. Amino acid sequence: CASSGTGTRNTEAFF. The chain is built from TRBV9 and TRBJ1-1; a possible D gene is TRBD1 (6 bases). The V end was cut by 3 bases, the J end by 1 base, with 13 bases between. Germline V gene data show CDR1 as SGDLS and CDR2 as YYNGEE. There are 15 residues in the CDR3.

The DNA for the CDR3 is TGTGCCATCAGTGAGTCGATTCAGGGGGCGAGGGTGGATCAGCCCCAGCATTTT. Its translation: CAISESIQGARVDQPQHF. The V and J genes are TRBV10-3 and TRBJ1-5; 8 bases fit TRBD1. J was trimmed by 5 bases and V by 0 bases; bases with no gene match: 12. Looked up from germline, CDR1 is ENHRY and CDR2 is SYGVKD. This CDR3 comprises 18 residues.